The TCR beta chain described here comes from a study of cytomegalovirus exposure and HLA in healthy donors. Remarks on this clone: The antigen remains unidentified.

General study results and limits: Presence/absence analysis assumed near-uniform sequencing depth across donors. A later analysis found most CMV-associated TCR beta chains apparently HLA-restricted.

In the PCR, 60 Vbeta and 13 Jbeta primers were used. Data came from immunoSEQ multiplex PCR; TCRdb stores just in-frame clones and leaves some out. The table includes under 200,000 clones, 65% to 85% detected once. In germline, CDR1 is SGHTA, CDR2 FQGTGA. The CDR3 runs to 14 residues. J lost 4 bases, V lost 3 bases, and 0 bases had no gene match. The chain combines TRBV7-3 with TRBJ2-5; 12 positions match TRBD2. The specimen sequenced was PBMCs. This receptor was obtained from a man between 60 and 75 years old in good health and CMV-seronegative. CDR3 loop: CASSLTSGRETQYF. CDR3 nucleotides: TGTGCCAGCAGCTTGACTAGCGGGAGAGAGACCCAGTACTTC. Looking up the rest from reference TRBV7-3 and TRBJ2-5 gives the full variable domain: GAGVSQTPSNKVTEKGKYVELRCDPISGHTALYWYRQSLGQGPEFLIYFQGTGAADDSGLPNDRFFAVRPEGSVSTLKIQRTERGDSAVYLCASSLTSGRETQYFGPGTRLLVL.